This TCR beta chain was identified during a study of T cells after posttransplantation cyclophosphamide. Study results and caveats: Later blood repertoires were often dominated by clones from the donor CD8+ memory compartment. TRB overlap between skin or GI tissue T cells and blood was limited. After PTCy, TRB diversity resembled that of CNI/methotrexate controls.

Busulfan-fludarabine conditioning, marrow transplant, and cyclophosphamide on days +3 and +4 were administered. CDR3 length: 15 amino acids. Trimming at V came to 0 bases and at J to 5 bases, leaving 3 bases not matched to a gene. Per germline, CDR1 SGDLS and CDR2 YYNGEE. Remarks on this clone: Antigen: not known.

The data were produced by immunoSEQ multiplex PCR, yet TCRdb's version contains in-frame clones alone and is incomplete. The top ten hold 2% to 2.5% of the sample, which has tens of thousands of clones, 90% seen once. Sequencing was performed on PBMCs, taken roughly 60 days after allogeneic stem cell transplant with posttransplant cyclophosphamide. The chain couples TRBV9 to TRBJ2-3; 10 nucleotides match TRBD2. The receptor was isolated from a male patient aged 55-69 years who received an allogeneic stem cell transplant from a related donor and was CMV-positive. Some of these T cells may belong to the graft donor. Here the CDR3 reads CASSVAAGGIDTQYF. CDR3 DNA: TGTGCCAGCAGCGTAGCAGCGGGGGGGATAGATACGCAGTATTTT.